Shown below are 22 T cell receptor beta chains from a single sample sequenced in a study of shared clonotypes between healthy human individuals. TCRdb's table, derived via immunoSEQ multiplex PCR, lists solely in-frame clones and lacks some. The sample has a few million clones, under 97% seen once; the top ten hold roughly 0.13%. Source material: naive CD4+ T cells sorted from blood. Specified subset: CD45RA+ positively selected. The receptors derive from a man aged 18 to 35 in good health.

The rearrangement uses TRBV30 and TRBJ1-1; D not resolved. The CDR3 is 12 residues long. The germline gives CDR1 GTSNPN, CDR2 SVGIG (reference sequence). V was cut by 2 bases and J by 5 bases, with 9 bases left in between. The CDR3 coding sequence is TGTGCCTGGAGTTTCTCGAGGACTGAAGCTTTCTTT. It specifies CAWSFSRTEAFF.

This chain uses TRBV28 with TRBJ2-7; possible D gene TRBD2, 5 bases. The CDR3 is made up of 17 amino acids. V was clipped by 3 bases and J by 1 base, with 19 bases between them. Germline CDR1 reads MDHEN; CDR2 reads SYDVKM. CDR3 loop: CASSFLLGSADSYEQYF. As DNA, the CDR3 is TGTGCCAGCAGTTTTTTACTTGGGTCAGCGGATTCCTACGAGCAGTACTTC.

This chain connects TRBV5-1 to TRBJ2-5; 8 bases fit TRBD1. CDR1 and CDR2 from the germline V gene are SGHRS and YFSETQ. V was pared by 7 bases and J by 3 bases, with 17 bases of the junction left unmatched. The CDR3 spans 17 residues. In nucleotides, the CDR3 is TGCGCCAGCTCCGACGGCAGGGGGCGGTGGGATAAAGAGACCCAGTACTTC. This codes for CASSDGRGRWDKETQYF.

The chain carries TRBV2 and TRBJ1-5; D gene ambiguous. The CDR3 spans 14 residues. Trimming took off 6 bases at V and 5 bases at J, with 14 bases between the two ends. CDR1 and CDR2 (germline): SNHLY, FYNNEI. The CDR3 region has the DNA TGTGCCAGCAGCGCTCCGGGGAGCCATCAGCCCCAGCATTTT. Protein product: CASSAPGSHQPQHF. The complete variable domain, with remaining parts taken from reference TRBV2 and TRBJ1-5, reads EPEVTQTPSHQVTQMGQEVILRCVPISNHLYFYWYRQILGQKVEFLVSFYNNEISEKSEIFDDQFSVERPDGSNFTLKIRSTKLEDSAMYFCASSAPGSHQPQHFGDGTRLSIL.

With respect to this clone: Other DNA sequences from this sample encode an identical CDR3 as well. The chain couples TRBV5-1 to TRBJ2-7; 7 bases are shared with TRBD1. The CDR3 has 13 amino acids. V lost 5 bases and J lost 2; bases outside the gene matches: 4. The germline V gene has CDR1 SGHRS and CDR2 YFSETQ. CDR3 in DNA: TGCGCCAGCAGACTGACAGGGACCTACGAGCAGTACTTC. Protein: CASRLTGTYEQYF.

V usage is TRBV6-5 and J usage is TRBJ1-1; possibly TRBD1 for D (5 bases). Per germline, CDR1 MNHEY and CDR2 SVGAGI. V gave up 7 bases and J gave up 4 bases, with 13 bases separating them. The CDR3 has 13 residues. Here the CDR3 reads CASNEWGGTEAFF. The CDR3 nucleotides read TGTGCCAGCAACGAATGGGGGGGCACTGAAGCTTTCTTT.

The chain uses TRBV5-1 and TRBJ2-3; D call uncertain. The CDR3 length is 12 residues. CDR1 is SGHRS and CDR2 is YFSETQ in the germline V gene. V was pared by 5 bases and J by 2 bases, with 6 bases between. The CDR3 is CASRRDTDTQYF. The DNA for the CDR3 is TGCGCCAGCAGAAGGGACACAGATACGCAGTATTTT.

Remarks on this clone: An end of the junction differs from the germline gene, which may be a read error. This chain uses TRBV25-1 with TRBJ2-7; D might be TRBD1 (5 bases). Germline V CDR1 and CDR2: MGHDK, SYGVNS. The CDR3 is made up of 15 amino acids. For the CDR3, the DNA is TGTGCCAGCAGTGAACCAGGACACTCATCCTTCGAGCAGTACTTC. Amino acids: CASSEPGHSSFEQYF.

In the case of this clone: Other DNA sequences in this specimen translate into the identical CDR3. This sequence joins TRBV28 and TRBJ2-1, with TRBD2 matching 7 bases. The CDR3 sequence is 12 residues long. CDR1 MDHEN and CDR2 SYDVKM come from the germline V gene. J gave up 7 bases and V 3 bases, and 0 bases lay outside the gene matches. CDR3 nucleotide sequence: TGTGCCAGCAGTTTGCGGGAGAATGAGCAGTTCTTC. Protein product: CASSLRENEQFF.

CDR3: CASSPPGARSYEQYF. Here the CDR3 DNA reads TGTGCCAGCAGTCCCCCAGGGGCGAGATCCTACGAGCAGTACTTC. The V call is TRBV6-5, the J call TRBJ2-7; perhaps TRBD1 as D (6 bases). Trimming cost V 5 bases and J 1 base, with 15 bases left between them. This CDR3 spans 15 amino acids. From germline, CDR1 is MNHEY and CDR2 SVGAGI.

This rearrangement joins TRBV7-2 to TRBJ2-7; 10 bases map to TRBD1. After removal of 5 bases from V and 10 bases from J, the junction contained 5 bases not matched to a gene. CDR3 length equals 12 residues. CDR1 is SGHTA and CDR2 is FQGNSA in the germline V gene. CDR3 amino acids: CASSGGQGLQYF. In DNA form, the CDR3 reads TGTGCCAGCAGCGGGGGACAGGGGCTACAGTACTTC.

V usage is TRBV6-5 and J usage is TRBJ2-1; D is perhaps TRBD1 (6 bases). The CDR3 is 13 amino acids. Between the trimmed V and J ends, which lost 2 bases and 9 bases, there was a span of 11 bases. CDR1 MNHEY and CDR2 SVGAGI come from the germline V gene. CDR3 region: CASSYPGQPEQFF. The CDR3 region has the DNA TGTGCCAGCAGTTACCCCGGACAGCCTGAGCAGTTCTTC.

The rearrangement uses TRBV27 and TRBJ1-2; no firm D call. Germline CDR1 and CDR2: MNHEY and SMNVEV (reference sequence). This CDR3 contains 14 residues. V dropped 2 bases and J dropped 3 bases, with 10 bases sitting between them. The CDR3 loop is CASSLKVGYYGYTF. The CDR3, as DNA: TGTGCCAGCAGTTTAAAAGTGGGATACTATGGCTACACCTTC.

CDR3 nucleotides: TGTGCCTGGACCCTATTGACATCTAGCGGGAGGTTCTACTTC. Protein: CAWTLLTSSGRFYF. The genes are TRBV30 and TRBJ2-7, with TRBD2 matching 11 bases. The germline gives CDR1 GTSNPN, CDR2 SVGIG (reference sequence). The CDR3 extends over 14 amino acids. V lost 4 bases and J lost 13; bases outside the gene matches: 15.

V and J are TRBV11-3 and TRBJ1-4; maybe TRBD1 (5 bases). This CDR3 is built from 15 residues. The V and J ends lost 3 bases and 8 bases respectively, with 16 bases between them. Germline lookup yields CDR1 SGHNT and CDR2 YENEEA. The CDR3 loop is CASSFPGFGGEKLFF. The CDR3 DNA follows: TGTGCCAGCAGCTTCCCCGGGTTTGGGGGGGAAAAACTGTTTTTT.

The chain recombines TRBV10-3 with TRBJ2-5, with 8 bases lining up with TRBD1. The CDR3 contains 13 residues. V dropped 6 bases and J dropped 4; count of bases not matched to a gene: 4. The V gene's germline CDR1 is ENHRY and CDR2 SYGVKD. In DNA, the CDR3 is TGTGCCATCAGCCCAGGGGGCTTAGAGACCCAGTACTTC. Its translation: CAISPGGLETQYF.

To note about this clone: The sample holds other DNA sequences that translate to the same CDR3. The chain uses TRBV28 and TRBJ2-7; no clear D. With 3 bases removed from V and 2 bases from J, the gap between germline ends came to 11 bases. Germline V lookup: CDR1 MDHEN, CDR2 SYDVKM. The CDR3 covers 14 residues. The CDR3 bases are TGTGCCAGCAGTTTGCCCGGGCAGACCTACGAGCAGTACTTC. As protein: CASSLPGQTYEQYF. The full variable domain, completed using reference TRBV28 and TRBJ2-7, is DVKVTQSSRYLVKRTGEKVFLECVQDMDHENMFWYRQDPGLGLRLIYFSYDVKMKEKGDIPEGYSVSREKKERFSLILESASTNQTSMYLCASSLPGQTYEQYFGPGTRLTVT.

The CDR3, as DNA: TGTGCCAGCAGTGGTCCCCTCGGCATCCGCGAGCAGTACTTC. This encodes CASSGPLGIREQYF. The chain has TRBV6-6 and TRBJ2-7; D is unclear. CDR3 length: 14 amino acids. Deletions cut 5 bases from V and 6 bases from J, with 17 bases between. Germline CDR1 MNHNY, CDR2 SVGAGI (reference sequence).

J is TRBJ2-5 and V is TRBV18; possibly TRBD1 for D (5 bases). The germline V gene has CDR1 KGHSH and CDR2 LQKENI. The CDR3 is 15 residues long. Trimming shortened V by 3 bases and J by 5 bases, and 16 bases separated the two germline ends. This chain's CDR3 is CASSPPGAAPETQYF. DNA for the CDR3: TGTGCCAGCTCACCCCCTGGGGCGGCCCCTGAGACCCAGTACTTC.

This chain connects TRBV5-1 to TRBJ2-7, with 15 positions matching TRBD2. The CDR3 length is 15 residues. Per the germline V gene, CDR1 is SGHRS and CDR2 is YFSETQ. J was trimmed by 7 bases and V by 4 bases; bases with no gene match: 6. DNA of the CDR3: TGCGCCAGCAGCCCTGGACTAGCGGGGGGGCGAGAGCAGTACTTC. Amino acids: CASSPGLAGGREQYF.

The chain links TRBV5-4 to TRBJ2-7; D unclear. Germline-derived CDR1 and CDR2 are SGHNT and YYREEE (reference sequence). The CDR3 consists of 16 residues. V lost 4 bases and J lost 0, with 17 bases in between. CDR3 sequence: CASSNQKALSSYEQYF. Written as DNA, the CDR3 is TGTGCCAGCAGCAATCAGAAGGCCCTGAGCTCCTACGAGCAGTACTTC.

The V and J genes are TRBV5-1 and TRBJ1-2; D is perhaps TRBD1 (6 bases). This CDR3 region has 16 residues. The V end lost 0 bases, the J end lost 2 bases, and 14 bases lay between the germline ends. Germline V lookup: CDR1 SGHRS, CDR2 YFSETQ. This CDR3 reads CASSLASPQGNYGYTF. DNA of the CDR3: TGCGCCAGCAGCTTGGCCTCGCCACAGGGCAACTATGGCTACACCTTC.